Below are 27 T cell receptor beta chains sequenced from a single sample in a study of shared clonotypes between healthy human individuals. The table came from immunoSEQ multiplex PCR; TCRdb's copy has only in-frame clones and leaves some out. The table has over 950,000 clones, approximately 80% seen once. Input material: memory CD4+ T cells from PBMCs. Subset: CD45RA-negative fraction. Every receptor here comes from a man between 18 and 35 years old in good health. Some clones in this sample may be carry-over from other donors' samples.

V gene TRBV6-1 combines with J gene TRBJ1-4; 8 nucleotides align to TRBD1. The trim removed 4 bases at V and 8 bases at J, leaving 3 bases unmatched. Germline-derived CDR1 and CDR2 are MNHNS and SASEGT. This CDR3 spans 13 amino acids. The CDR3 DNA reads as TGTGCCAGCAGTGCAGGGGGCTGGGAAAAACTGTTTTTT. Its translation: CASSAGGWEKLFF.

Points on this clone: The same CDR3 can be traced to other DNA sequences in this sample. This chain uses TRBV30 with TRBJ2-3; 9 bases match TRBD2. This CDR3 contains 13 residues. The J segment lost 4 bases and the V segment lost 1 base, leaving 0 bases of the junction unmatched. Germline-derived CDR1 and CDR2 are GTSNPN and SVGIG (reference sequence). The CDR3 here is CAWSGGRADTQYF. The CDR3 bases are TGTGCCTGGAGTGGCGGGAGGGCAGATACGCAGTATTTT.

This clone was counted a few times. The chain employs TRBV19 and TRBJ1-2; 8 bases map to TRBD1. Germline lookup yields CDR1 LNHDA and CDR2 SQIVND (reference sequence). J lost 2 bases, V lost 3 bases, and 5 bases had no gene match. The CDR3 runs 15 residues. CDR3 sequence reads: CASSMRAGGNYGYTF. The CDR3 DNA reads as TGTGCCAGTAGTATGAGGGCAGGGGGCAACTATGGCTACACCTTC.

The chain couples TRBV4-1 to TRBJ2-7; 8 positions agree with TRBD1. The germline V gene has CDR1 MGHRA and CDR2 YSYEKL. V dropped 5 bases and J dropped 2; count of bases not matched to a gene: 8. This CDR3 spans 15 amino acids. The CDR3, as DNA: TGCGCCAGCAGCGGATATCGGACAGGGACCTACGAGCAGTACTTC. It specifies CASSGYRTGTYEQYF.

The chain uses TRBV2 and TRBJ2-3; tentative D call: TRBD1 (8 bases). V was pared by 6 bases and J by 8 bases, with 15 bases between. Germline CDR1 SNHLY, CDR2 FYNNEI. This CDR3 region has 13 residues. CDR3 DNA sequence: TGTGCCAGCAGCGAGGACAGGGAGGGTACGCAGTATTTT. It codes for CASSEDREGTQYF.

This clone was counted only a few times. The CDR3 sequence is CASTGGGGETQYF. The CDR3 bases are TGCGCCAGCACCGGCGGGGGTGGAGAGACCCAGTACTTC. This chain links TRBV5-1 with TRBJ2-5, with 7 positions matching TRBD2. This CDR3 has 13 amino acids. Trimming at V came to 6 bases and at J to 4 bases, leaving 6 bases not matched to a gene. CDR1 SGHRS and CDR2 YFSETQ come from the germline V gene. Filled out from reference TRBV5-1 and TRBJ2-5, the complete variable domain reads KAGVTQTPRYLIKTRGQQVTLSCSPISGHRSVSWYQQTPGQGLQFLFEYFSETQRNKGNFPGRFSGRQFSNSRSEMNVSTLELGDSALYLCASTGGGGETQYFGPGTRLLVL.

The genes are TRBV2 and TRBJ1-4; the match to TRBD1 covers 7 bases. The CDR3 extends over 15 amino acids. Germline CDR1 reads SNHLY; CDR2 reads FYNNEI. J gave up 3 bases and V 2 bases, and 3 bases lay outside the gene matches. The CDR3: CASSERQGANEKLFF. CDR3 DNA sequence: TGTGCCAGCAGTGAACGGCAGGGGGCTAATGAAAAACTGTTTTTT.

The chain links TRBV5-6 to TRBJ1-3; D is unclear. Deletions cut 0 bases from V and 1 base from J, with 8 bases between. Germline V gene data show CDR1 as SGHDT and CDR2 as YYEEEE. The CDR3 consists of 15 residues. CDR3 sequence reads: CASSLGSISGNTIYF. The CDR3 coding sequence is TGTGCCAGCAGCTTGGGGTCGATTTCTGGAAACACCATATATTTT.

The genes are TRBV23-1 and TRBJ2-3; a possible D gene is TRBD1 (7 bases). TRBV23-1 is an ORF for which the function is uncertain. Trimming shortened V by 4 bases and J by 4 bases, and 21 bases separated the two germline ends. The CDR3 is made up of 17 amino acids. The CDR3 nucleotides read TGCGCCAGCAGTCGCACGAGAGGAGACAGGGAGGCAGATACGCAGTATTTT. As protein: CASSRTRGDREADTQYF.

The chain couples TRBV19 to TRBJ1-5; 10 positions agree with TRBD1. CDR1 is LNHDA, CDR2 SQIVND, per germline (reference sequence). This CDR3 is 16 amino acids long. Trimming took 7 bases from V and 2 from J; bases not matched to a gene: 8. The CDR3 bases are TGTGCCAGTAACACCCTAGGGACAGGGGGCAATCAGCCCCAGCATTTT. Amino acid sequence: CASNTLGTGGNQPQHF.

The chain couples TRBV16 to TRBJ1-5, with a possible D match to TRBD1 (5 bases). Germline CDR1 and CDR2: KGHSY and FQNENV. This CDR3 is 15 amino acids long. V dropped 5 bases and J dropped 3 bases, with 14 bases sitting between them. For the CDR3, the DNA is TGTGCCAGCAGCAATCAGGGATCCCCCAATCAGCCCCAGCATTTT. Its translation: CASSNQGSPNQPQHF.

The chain joins TRBV27 to TRBJ2-7; 8 nucleotides line up with TRBD1. The germline V gene has CDR1 MNHEY and CDR2 SMNVEV (reference sequence). There are 15 residues in the CDR3. The ends lost 5 bases at V and 2 bases at J; junction bases unmatched: 8. CDR3: CASSRRQGMTYEQYF. CDR3 nucleotide sequence: TGTGCCAGCAGTCGACGACAGGGGATGACCTACGAGCAGTACTTC.

The chain is built from TRBV19 and TRBJ2-7; 7 bases agree with TRBD1. The trim removed 4 bases at V and 2 bases at J, leaving 11 bases unmatched. The CDR3 is made up of 16 amino acids. Germline loops: CDR1 LNHDA, CDR2 SQIVND (reference sequence). This chain's CDR3 is CASSSIRDRPTYEQYF. CDR3 nucleotides: TGTGCCAGTAGTAGCATCCGGGACAGACCCACCTACGAGCAGTACTTC.

The chain carries TRBV7-3 and TRBJ2-1; D ambiguous. CDR1 is SGHTA and CDR2 is FQGTGA in the germline V gene. The length of the CDR3 is 14 residues. V dropped 4 bases and J dropped 7 bases, with 14 bases sitting between them. The CDR3 protein is CASSSPPQANEQFF. The CDR3 DNA sequence: TGTGCCAGCAGCTCCCCTCCCCAGGCAAATGAGCAGTTCTTC.

The CDR3 DNA reads as TGTGCCAAACCGCTTGACGACACTGAAGCTTTCTTT. Translation: CAKPLDDTEAFF. The V gene is TRBV5-3, the J gene TRBJ1-1; the D is unclear. TRBV5-3 carries the ORF label, with uncertain function. V dropped 9 bases and J dropped 3 bases, with 12 bases sitting between them. The CDR3 extends over 12 amino acids.

V and J are TRBV28 and TRBJ2-7; 7 bases agree with TRBD2. Trimming removed 7 bases from V and 4 bases from J; junction bases left unmatched: 10. The germline V gene has CDR1 MDHEN and CDR2 SYDVKM. The CDR3 totals 14 residues. The CDR3: CASTPAGALYEQYF. DNA of the CDR3: TGTGCCAGCACCCCGGCGGGAGCGCTTTACGAGCAGTACTTC.

The rearrangement uses TRBV4-1 and TRBJ2-7, with TRBD2 as a possible D gene (6 bases). Germline CDR1 is MGHRA and CDR2 is YSYEKL. Trimming removed 2 bases from V and 0 bases from J, with 17 bases in between. The CDR3 length is 17 residues. CDR3 coding DNA: TGCGCCAGCAGCCAATTCCAGCGGGCGGTGAGCTCCTACGAGCAGTACTTC. As protein: CASSQFQRAVSSYEQYF.

A single count supports this clone. The chain combines TRBV6-1 with TRBJ2-1; possible D gene TRBD2, 6 bases. Per germline, CDR1 MNHNS and CDR2 SASEGT. The V end was cut by 3 bases, the J end by 3 bases, with 18 bases between. This CDR3 region has 17 residues. The CDR3 bases are TGTGCCAGCAGTGAGGGGGGAGTGGGAGGACGCTACAATGAGCAGTTCTTC. Protein product: CASSEGGVGGRYNEQFF.

The CDR3 DNA follows: TGTGCCAGCAGCCAAGATCCCGGCTTC. Amino acids: CASSQDPGF. The V call is TRBV3-2, the J call TRBJ2-7; TRBD2 is the table's D call, not checked against the DNA. TRBV3-2 is tagged as a pseudogene. This CDR3 has 9 residues.

This chain connects TRBV28 to TRBJ1-3; TRBD1 aligns across 9 bases. Germline CDR1 MDHEN, CDR2 SYDVKM. The length of the CDR3 is 18 residues. The V segment lost 3 bases and the J segment 1 base; nucleotides outside the gene matches: 10. The CDR3 coding sequence is TGTGCCAGCAGTTTGCTCGGACAGGGGATTTGGTCTGGAAACACCATATATTTT. Translation gives CASSLLGQGIWSGNTIYF.

The rearrangement links TRBV29-1 to TRBJ1-4; a weak D match, TRBD1 (6 bases). Per germline, CDR1 SQVTM and CDR2 ANQGSEA. V lost 6 bases to trimming and J lost 8 bases, with 16 bases between them. CDR3 size: 13 residues. DNA for the CDR3: TGCAGCGTCCGCGCAGGGGAGGGGGAAAAACTGTTTTTT. Its translation is CSVRAGEGEKLFF.

Here the CDR3 DNA reads TGTGCCAGCAGCCTCAGACTAGCGGGAGCGGAGACCCAGTACTTC. Protein sequence: CASSLRLAGAETQYF. The chain uses TRBV9 and TRBJ2-5, with TRBD2 matching over 12 bases. CDR1 is SGDLS, CDR2 YYNGEE, per germline. V lost 4 bases, J lost 5 bases, and 6 bases stayed unmatched. This CDR3 comprises 15 residues.

The CDR3 region is CASSLNRRDNLDYEQYF. For the CDR3, the DNA is TGTGCCAGCAGTTTAAATCGACGGGACAATCTAGACTACGAGCAGTACTTC. The rearrangement joins TRBV28 to TRBJ2-7; D is perhaps TRBD1 (6 bases). V shed 2 bases and J shed 3 bases, with 20 bases lying between them. CDR1 is MDHEN and CDR2 is SYDVKM in the germline V gene. The CDR3 runs to 17 residues.

This chain's CDR3 is CASSTQRLTGGELFF. The CDR3 region has the DNA TGTGCCAGCAGCACCCAGCGGCTCACCGGAGGGGAGCTGTTTTTT. This chain links TRBV11-2 with TRBJ2-2; the D gene is possibly TRBD2 (5 bases). The germline V gene has CDR1 SGHAT and CDR2 FQNNGV. The CDR3 consists of 15 residues. V was cut by 5 bases and J by 8 bases, with 18 bases left in between.

This clone was counted many times. The V gene is TRBV9, the J gene TRBJ1-5, with TRBD1 as a possible D gene (5 bases). CDR3 size: 15 residues. The V end was cut by 0 bases, the J end by 6 bases, with 13 bases between. From germline, CDR1 is SGDLS and CDR2 YYNGEE. The CDR3 is CASSVAGGVGQPQHF. The DNA of the CDR3 is TGTGCCAGCAGCGTAGCGGGAGGGGTCGGTCAGCCCCAGCATTTT.

The V gene is TRBV11-3, the J gene TRBJ2-7; 14 bases match TRBD2. This CDR3 comprises 15 residues. Germline V gene lookup returns CDR1 SGHNT and CDR2 YENEEA. Trimming took 4 bases from V and 6 from J; bases not matched to a gene: 5. The CDR3 region is CASSSGLAGDSEQYF. The CDR3 region has the DNA TGTGCCAGCAGCTCGGGACTAGCGGGAGACAGCGAGCAGTACTTC.

V is TRBV6-6 and J is TRBJ1-2; no firm D call. CDR1 is MNHNY and CDR2 is SVGAGI in the germline V gene (reference sequence). The CDR3 sequence is 13 residues long. Trimming took 6 bases from V and 8 from J, leaving 16 bases between them. The CDR3 sequence is CASREPRIGGYTF. As DNA, the CDR3 is TGTGCCAGCAGGGAGCCCCGGATAGGCGGCTACACCTTC.